A single sample is the source of the 6 T cell receptor beta chains below, sequenced in a study of blood T cell repertoires in COVID-19. Sequencing was performed with immunoSEQ multiplex PCR; in TCRdb, only in-frame clones are kept and a portion is missing. The sample shows roughly 380,000 clones, approximately 89% of them seen only once. Source material: peripheral blood. Receptor source: a woman aged 40 to 50 with COVID-19, enrolled during active disease.

This clone was counted once. The genes are TRBV18 and TRBJ2-3; D is unresolved. V was clipped by 5 bases and J by 0 bases, with 9 bases between them. The germline V gene encodes CDR1 KGHSH and CDR2 LQKENI. CDR3 length: 14 amino acids. CDR3 DNA sequence: TGTGCCAGCTCAATTCAGCGTAGCACAGATACGCAGTATTTT. This codes for CASSIQRSTDTQYF.

The chain employs TRBV5-1 and TRBJ2-3; D unresolved. Trimming removed 4 bases from V and 2 bases from J, with 8 bases in between. CDR3 length: 13 residues. Per germline, CDR1 SGHRS and CDR2 YFSETQ. In nucleotides, the CDR3 is TGCGCCAGCAGCCTCGAGTCCACAGATACGCAGTATTTT. This translates into CASSLESTDTQYF.

CDR3 residues: CASRPTGGWTGELFF. The CDR3 nucleotides are TGTGCCAGCAGACCGACAGGGGGATGGACCGGGGAGCTGTTTTTT. This chain connects TRBV27 to TRBJ2-2; TRBD1 aligns across 9 bases. The germline V gene has CDR1 MNHEY and CDR2 SMNVEV (reference sequence). V gave up 6 bases and J gave up 5 bases; unmatched junction bases: 7. CDR3 length: 15 amino acids.

The V gene is TRBV6-2 or TRBV6-3, the J gene TRBJ1-5; maybe TRBD1 (5 bases). CDR3 length: 15 residues. CDR1 is MNHEY, CDR2 SVGEGT, per germline. Trimming removed 6 bases at V and 4 bases at J, with 16 bases between. Here the CDR3 DNA reads TGTGCCAGCAGCTCGGCTCAGGGATTGAATCAGCCCCAGCATTTT. It specifies CASSSAQGLNQPQHF.

The chain has TRBV7-2 and TRBJ2-1; 9 bases fit TRBD2. CDR1 SGHTA and CDR2 FQGNSA come from the germline V gene. This CDR3 has 15 amino acids. V was clipped by 5 bases and J by 7 bases; unmatched bases: 9. CDR3 region: CASSPRRGGGNEQFF. CDR3 coding DNA: TGTGCCAGCAGCCCTCGGCGGGGGGGTGGGAATGAGCAGTTCTTC.

In its sample, this clone was seen once. The J gene is TRBJ1-1, the V gene TRBV7-6; tentative D call: TRBD1 (5 bases). Between the trimmed V and J ends, which lost 4 bases and 5 bases, there was a span of 26 bases. This CDR3 has 18 residues. Germline CDR1 SGHVS, CDR2 FNYEAQ. The CDR3 DNA reads TGTGCCAGCAGCTCAATGTTTCCGGGACCGGGGGGAGAAACTGAAGCTTTCTTT. Translating gives CASSSMFPGPGGETEAFF.